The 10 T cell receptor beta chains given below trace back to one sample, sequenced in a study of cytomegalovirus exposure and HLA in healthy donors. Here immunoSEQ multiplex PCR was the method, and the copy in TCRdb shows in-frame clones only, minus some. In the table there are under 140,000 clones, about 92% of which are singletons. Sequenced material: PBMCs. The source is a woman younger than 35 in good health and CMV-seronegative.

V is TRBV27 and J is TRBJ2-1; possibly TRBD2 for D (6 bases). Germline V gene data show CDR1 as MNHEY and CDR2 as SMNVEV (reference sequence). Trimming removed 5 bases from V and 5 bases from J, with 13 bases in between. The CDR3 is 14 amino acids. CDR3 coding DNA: TGTGCCAGCAGTCCTCCGGGGGTTGACAATGAGCAGTTCTTC. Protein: CASSPPGVDNEQFF.

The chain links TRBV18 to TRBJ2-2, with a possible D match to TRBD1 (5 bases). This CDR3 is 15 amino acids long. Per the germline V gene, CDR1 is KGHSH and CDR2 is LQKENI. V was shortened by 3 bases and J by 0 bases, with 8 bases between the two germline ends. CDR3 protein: CASSPRTTNTGELFF. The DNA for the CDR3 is TGTGCCAGCTCACCTCGGACAACGAACACCGGGGAGCTGTTTTTT. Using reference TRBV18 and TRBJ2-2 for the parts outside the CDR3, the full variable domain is NAGVMQNPRHLVRRRGQEARLRCSPMKGHSHVYWYRQLPEEGLKFMVYLQKENIIDESGMPKERFSAEFPKEGPSILRIQQVVRGDSAAYFCASSPRTTNTGELFFGEGSRLTVL.

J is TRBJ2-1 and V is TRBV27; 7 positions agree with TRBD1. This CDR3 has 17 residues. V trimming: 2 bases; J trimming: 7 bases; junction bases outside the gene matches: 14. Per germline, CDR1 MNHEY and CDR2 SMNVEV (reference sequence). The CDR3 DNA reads TGTGCCAGCAGTTTAGATTCCTTGGGACAGCCGGTGAATGAGCAGTTCTTC. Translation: CASSLDSLGQPVNEQFF.

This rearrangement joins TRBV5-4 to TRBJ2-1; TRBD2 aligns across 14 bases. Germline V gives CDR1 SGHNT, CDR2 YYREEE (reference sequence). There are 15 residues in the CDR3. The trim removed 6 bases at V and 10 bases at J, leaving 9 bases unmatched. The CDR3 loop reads CASTPGLAGGTEQFF. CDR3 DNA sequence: TGTGCCAGCACCCCTGGACTAGCGGGGGGTACGGAGCAGTTCTTC.

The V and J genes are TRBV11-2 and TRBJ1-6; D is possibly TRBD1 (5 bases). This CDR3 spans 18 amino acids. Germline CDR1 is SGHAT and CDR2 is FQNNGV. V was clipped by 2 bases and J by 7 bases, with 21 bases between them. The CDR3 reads CASSLNSGTPTGNSPLHF. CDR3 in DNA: TGTGCCAGCAGCTTAAACTCCGGGACTCCGACCGGGAATTCACCCCTCCACTTT.

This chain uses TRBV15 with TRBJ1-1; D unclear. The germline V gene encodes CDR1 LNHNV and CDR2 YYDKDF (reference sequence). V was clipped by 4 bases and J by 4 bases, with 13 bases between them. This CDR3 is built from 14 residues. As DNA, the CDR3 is TGTGCCACCAGCATCCGGGAAGCGGGCACTGAAGCTTTCTTT. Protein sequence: CATSIREAGTEAFF.

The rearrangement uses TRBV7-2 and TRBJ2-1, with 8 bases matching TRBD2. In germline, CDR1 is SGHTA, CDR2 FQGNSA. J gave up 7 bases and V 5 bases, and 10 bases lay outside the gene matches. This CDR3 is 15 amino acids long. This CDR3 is CASSRGVAGRNEQFF. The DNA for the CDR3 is TGTGCCAGCAGCAGGGGGGTAGCGGGGAGGAATGAGCAGTTCTTC.

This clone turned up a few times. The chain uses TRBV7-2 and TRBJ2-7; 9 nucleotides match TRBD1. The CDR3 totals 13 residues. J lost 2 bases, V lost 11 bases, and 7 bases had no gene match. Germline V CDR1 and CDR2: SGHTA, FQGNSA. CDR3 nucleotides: TGTGCCTCAGGGGACAGGGATACCTACGAGCAGTACTTC. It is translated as CASGDRDTYEQYF.

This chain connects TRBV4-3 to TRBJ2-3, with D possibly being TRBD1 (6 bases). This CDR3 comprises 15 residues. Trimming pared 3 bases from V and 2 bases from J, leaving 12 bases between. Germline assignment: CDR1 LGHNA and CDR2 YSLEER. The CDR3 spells CASSQDTGHTDTQYF. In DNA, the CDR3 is TGCGCCAGCAGCCAGGACACAGGGCACACAGATACGCAGTATTTT.

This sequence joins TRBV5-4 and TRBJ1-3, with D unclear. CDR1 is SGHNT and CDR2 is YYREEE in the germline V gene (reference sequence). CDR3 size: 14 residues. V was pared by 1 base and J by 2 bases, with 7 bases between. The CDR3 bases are TGTGCCAGCAGCTTGAAGGGAGCTGGAAACACCATATATTTT. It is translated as CASSLKGAGNTIYF.